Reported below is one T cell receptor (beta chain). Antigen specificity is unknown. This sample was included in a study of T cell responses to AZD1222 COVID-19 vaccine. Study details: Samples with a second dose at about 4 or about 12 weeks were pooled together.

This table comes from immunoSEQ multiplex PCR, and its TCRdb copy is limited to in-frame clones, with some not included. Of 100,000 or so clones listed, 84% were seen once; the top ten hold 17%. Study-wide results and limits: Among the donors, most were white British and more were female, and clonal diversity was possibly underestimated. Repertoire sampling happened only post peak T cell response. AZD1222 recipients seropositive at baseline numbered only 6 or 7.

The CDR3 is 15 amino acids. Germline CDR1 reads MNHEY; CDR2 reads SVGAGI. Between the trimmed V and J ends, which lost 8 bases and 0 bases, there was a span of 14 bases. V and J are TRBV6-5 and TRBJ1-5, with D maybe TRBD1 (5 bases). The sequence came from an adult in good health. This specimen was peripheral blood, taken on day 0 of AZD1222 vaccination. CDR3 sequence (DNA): TGTGCCAGCGGGTCAGGGTCCTATAGCAATCAGCCCCAGCATTTT. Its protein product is CASGSGSYSNQPQHF.